This entry concerns a single T cell receptor beta chain. Negative isolation was used for CD8+ and CD4+ T cells, and FACS enrichment was applied to TEMRA cells. An input of roughly 0.45 to 1 ug of RNA was subjected to reverse transcription using random hexamers. TCR beta CDR3 was amplified by immunoSEQ multiplex PCR. This amplification extended across 54 Vbeta and 13 Jbeta segments. From the immunoSEQ multiplex PCR reads, TCRdb called clonotypes with MiXCR, one entry per CDR3 protein. Of 95,000 to 150,000 distinct CDR3 sequences listed, 85% to 95% are singletons. The data stem from a study of CD8 T cells in Susac syndrome. The receptor comes from a human donor with Susac syndrome. Material for sequencing was CD8+ T cells from PBMCs.

The CDR3 DNA follows: TGTGCCAGCAGTGTGGACAGGGGGTTTAGTTATGGCTACACCTTC. It encodes CASSVDRGFSYGYTF. The V call is TRBV2, the J call TRBJ1-2; the match to TRBD1 covers 10 bases. V trimming: 4 bases; J trimming: 5 bases; junction bases outside the gene matches: 7. The CDR3 consists of 15 residues. Germline-derived CDR1 and CDR2 are SNHLY and FYNNEI.